The 30 T cell receptor beta chains reported below all come from one sample, sequenced in a study of beta chain features in type 1 diabetes. TCRB transcripts that were expressed got sequenced, as all of the isolated RNA had been reverse transcribed. Only in-frame clones appear in the TCRdb table, and some are missing; sequencing was by immunoSEQ multiplex PCR. The sample has about 250,000 clones, 13% to 15% seen once. What was sequenced was naive CD4+ T cells from blood. The receptors were gathered from a woman between 40 and 55 years old in good health.

The chain carries TRBV5-1 and TRBJ1-3; 9 bases align to TRBD1. The length of the CDR3 is 17 residues. V lost 4 bases and J lost 2; bases outside the gene matches: 10. Per germline, CDR1 SGHRS and CDR2 YFSETQ. For the CDR3, the DNA is TGCGCCAGCAGCCCAGTCCCGGGACAGGGTACTGGAAACACCATATATTTT. This sequence encodes CASSPVPGQGTGNTIYF.

The chain carries TRBV5-1 and TRBJ2-7, with a weak D call TRBD2 (6 bases). The CDR3 has 14 residues. The V end was cut by 4 bases, the J end by 6 bases, with 17 bases between. CDR1 and CDR2 from the germline V gene are SGHRS and YFSETQ. CDR3 DNA sequence: TGCGCCAGCAGCCCGCGGGACTCCCTGGGCGAGCAGTACTTC. As protein: CASSPRDSLGEQYF.

This chain links TRBV6-6 with TRBJ1-1; D not resolved. The CDR3 has 14 residues. Germline lookup yields CDR1 MNHNY and CDR2 SVGAGI (reference sequence). Trimming left V 2 bases short and J 1 base short, with 8 bases between. The CDR3 spells CASSYRGQNTEAFF. For the CDR3, the DNA is TGTGCCAGCAGTTACCGAGGGCAGAACACTGAAGCTTTCTTT.

CDR3 sequence: CASSATNGRTDTQYF. The CDR3 nucleotides are TGTGCCAGCAGTGCGACAAACGGTAGGACAGATACGCAGTATTTT. The rearrangement links TRBV6-6 to TRBJ2-3; D is undetermined. Germline V CDR1 and CDR2: MNHNY, SVGAGI (reference sequence). Trimming removed 5 bases at V and 3 bases at J, with 15 bases between. The CDR3 is 15 amino acids.

Only a few counts were recorded for this clone. The chain links TRBV7-9 to TRBJ2-3; D ambiguous. Germline V gene data show CDR1 as SEHNR and CDR2 as FQNEAQ (reference sequence). The CDR3 runs to 15 residues. V was shortened by 2 bases and J by 1 base, with 10 bases between the two germline ends. In DNA, the CDR3 is TGTGCCAGCAGCTTAAGGCCGAGCGGCACAGATACGCAGTATTTT. Translating gives CASSLRPSGTDTQYF.

The J gene is TRBJ2-3, the V gene TRBV2; 8 bases map to TRBD1. Trimming at V came to 8 bases and at J to 4 bases, leaving 8 bases not matched to a gene. The CDR3 is 14 amino acids. Germline assignment: CDR1 SNHLY and CDR2 FYNNEI. The CDR3 coding sequence is TGTGCCAGCCGTGTGACAGGGGTGTCAGATACGCAGTATTTT. Translation gives CASRVTGVSDTQYF.

The rearrangement links TRBV5-5 to TRBJ2-5; TRBD2 matches 10 bases. Germline assignment: CDR1 SGHKS and CDR2 YYEKEE (reference sequence). The junction had 6 bases not matched to a gene; V was cut back by 5 bases and J by 2 bases. CDR3 size: 15 residues. CDR3 nucleotide sequence: TGTGCCAGCAGTTCTATAGCGGGGGGTCAAGAGACCCAGTACTTC. Translation: CASSSIAGGQETQYF.

The chain has TRBV6-1 and TRBJ1-5; 7 bases align to TRBD1. The J segment lost 5 bases and the V segment lost 4 bases, leaving 2 bases of the junction unmatched. The CDR3 is made up of 13 amino acids. Germline lookup yields CDR1 MNHNS and CDR2 SASEGT. CDR3 amino acids: CASSGQGDQPQHF. CDR3 nucleotide sequence: TGTGCCAGCAGTGGACAGGGAGATCAGCCCCAGCATTTT.

The rearrangement uses TRBV19 and TRBJ1-5; 7 bases fit TRBD1. The CDR3 spans 15 residues. CDR1 is LNHDA, CDR2 SQIVND, per germline (reference sequence). Trimming at V came to 5 bases and at J to 1 base, leaving 5 bases not matched to a gene. CDR3 sequence: CASSEGAGSNQPQHF. The CDR3, as DNA: TGTGCCAGTAGTGAGGGGGCGGGAAGCAATCAGCCCCAGCATTTT.

V usage is TRBV5-5 and J usage is TRBJ2-1; D is undetermined. Germline CDR1 reads SGHKS; CDR2 reads YYEKEE (reference sequence). V lost 4 bases and J lost 4, with 3 bases in between. The CDR3 contains 11 residues. As DNA, the CDR3 is TGTGCCAGCAGCCTTTACAATGAGCAGTTCTTC. Translating gives CASSLYNEQFF.

This clone was seen ten or more times. This chain uses TRBV7-9 with TRBJ1-5; weak D call: TRBD1 (5 bases). Between the trimmed V and J ends, which lost 3 bases and 3 bases, there was a span of 6 bases. This CDR3 is built from 13 residues. The V gene's germline CDR1 is SEHNR and CDR2 FQNEAQ (reference sequence). This CDR3 is CASSLTVNQPQHF. The CDR3 bases are TGTGCCAGCAGCTTGACAGTCAATCAGCCCCAGCATTTT.

This chain links TRBV27 with TRBJ1-6; 8 bases fit TRBD1. CDR3 length: 19 amino acids. V dropped 5 bases and J dropped 2; count of bases not matched to a gene: 14. CDR1 and CDR2 from the germline V gene are MNHEY and SMNVEV (reference sequence). DNA for the CDR3: TGTGCCAGCAGTCCTGAACGGCAGGGGGCCTTCGCCTATAATTCACCCCTCCACTTT. Amino acid sequence: CASSPERQGAFAYNSPLHF.

The V call is TRBV29-1, the J call TRBJ2-7, with TRBD1 as a possible D gene (6 bases). V was cut by 7 bases and J by 4 bases, with 20 bases left in between. This CDR3 has 14 residues. The germline gives CDR1 SQVTM, CDR2 ANQGSEA. CDR3 loop: CSAAPQGHGYEQYF. CDR3 nucleotide sequence: TGCAGCGCAGCTCCTCAGGGGCACGGTTACGAGCAGTACTTC.

The rearrangement links TRBV10-3 to TRBJ2-7; 8 bases are a match to TRBD2. Looked up from germline, CDR1 is ENHRY and CDR2 is SYGVKD. This CDR3 is 13 amino acids long. Trimming at V came to 11 bases and at J to 3 bases, leaving 9 bases not matched to a gene. CDR3 amino acids: CAERLAHGYEQYF. The CDR3 coding sequence is TGTGCCGAGAGACTAGCGCACGGCTACGAGCAGTACTTC.

The table lists this clone with a few counts. This rearrangement joins TRBV6-1 to TRBJ2-7, with D unresolved. Germline V gives CDR1 MNHNS, CDR2 SASEGT. The V end was cut by 2 bases, the J end by 0 bases, with 14 bases between. CDR3 length: 16 amino acids. CDR3 sequence: CASSEHPFDNSYEQYF. The CDR3 bases are TGTGCCAGCAGTGAACACCCTTTCGACAACTCCTACGAGCAGTACTTC.

V is TRBV6-4 and J is TRBJ2-3, with unresolved D. CDR3 length equals 13 residues. The V gene lost 1 base and the J gene lost 4 bases, with 6 bases spanning the gap. Germline CDR1 reads MRHNA; CDR2 reads SNTAGT. The CDR3 loop is CASSDYAADTQYF. The CDR3 coding sequence is TGTGCCAGCAGTGACTATGCAGCAGATACGCAGTATTTT.

In its sample, this clone was seen many times. V and J are TRBV14 and TRBJ2-1; 15 bases are shared with TRBD2. The germline V gene has CDR1 SGHDN and CDR2 FVKESK. V shed 4 bases, J shed 3 bases, and the junction held 10 bases outside the gene matches. The CDR3 is 19 residues long. The CDR3 bases are TGTGCCAGCAGCCCCATGCGGGGACTAGCGGGGGGATTCTACAATGAGCAGTTCTTC. Its translation: CASSPMRGLAGGFYNEQFF.

In this sample, this clone turned up a few times. The V call is TRBV6-1, the J call TRBJ1-5; 8 bases line up with TRBD1. The germline V gene encodes CDR1 MNHNS and CDR2 SASEGT. V was pared by 7 bases and J by 2 bases, with 7 bases of the junction left unmatched. The CDR3 is 15 amino acids. This chain's CDR3 is CASTDRVGGNQPQHF. CDR3 coding DNA: TGTGCCAGCACGGACAGGGTAGGAGGCAATCAGCCCCAGCATTTT.

This chain joins TRBV7-9 and TRBJ1-2; no reliable D call. This CDR3 has 13 residues. Per the germline V gene, CDR1 is SEHNR and CDR2 is FQNEAQ (reference sequence). V was shortened by 0 bases and J by 6 bases, with 8 bases between the two germline ends. The CDR3 spells CASSLAQADGYTF. CDR3 sequence (DNA): TGTGCCAGCAGCTTAGCCCAGGCCGATGGCTACACCTTC.

This clone has just a few counts. CDR3: CASTTGGAPGANVLTF. CDR3 bases: TGCGCCAGCACTACAGGGGGCGCCCCTGGGGCCAACGTCCTGACTTTC. V gene TRBV5-1 combines with J gene TRBJ2-6, with TRBD1 identical over 9 bases. Germline trimming cut 6 bases from V and 2 bases from J; bases unmatched to any gene: 6. Germline V gene data show CDR1 as SGHRS and CDR2 as YFSETQ. The CDR3 consists of 16 residues.

This clone showed up just once. The chain carries TRBV7-9 and TRBJ1-5, with D perhaps TRBD1 (5 bases). Between the trimmed V and J ends, which lost 1 base and 3 bases, there was a span of 7 bases. CDR1 is SEHNR and CDR2 is FQNEAQ in the germline V gene (reference sequence). The CDR3 is made up of 14 amino acids. The CDR3 region has the DNA TGTGCCAGCAGCTTAGGGGGCTTCAATCAGCCCCAGCATTTT. This codes for CASSLGGFNQPQHF.

A few counts support this clone. This rearrangement joins TRBV1 to TRBJ1-4; TRBD1 reflects the table's D call only, with no check against the DNA. TRBV1 is marked as a pseudogene. This CDR3 has 20 amino acids. The CDR3, as DNA: TGCACCAGCAGCCAAGCCCTCGGGACAGGGGAGACGACAACTAATGAAAAACTGTTTTTT. It codes for CTSSQALGTGETTTNEKLFF.

This clone was detected only a few times. This chain links TRBV9 with TRBJ1-1, with 8 bases aligning to TRBD1. Germline V gene data show CDR1 as SGDLS and CDR2 as YYNGEE. The junction had 3 bases not matched to a gene; V was cut back by 4 bases and J by 4 bases. The CDR3 contains 13 residues. This CDR3 reads CASSITGGTEAFF. The CDR3 DNA is TGTGCCAGCAGCATTACAGGGGGCACTGAAGCTTTCTTT. The full variable domain, its missing parts supplied by reference TRBV9 and TRBJ1-1, is DSGVTQTPKHLITATGQRVTLRCSPRSGDLSVYWYQQSLDQGLQFLIQYYNGEERAKGNILERFSAQQFPDLHSELNLSSLELGDSALYFCASSITGGTEAFFGQGTRLTVV.

V gene TRBV9 combines with J gene TRBJ1-1; 9 bases are shared with TRBD1. The J segment lost 6 bases and the V segment lost 4 bases, leaving 10 bases of the junction unmatched. CDR3 length equals 15 residues. CDR1 and CDR2 from the germline V gene are SGDLS and YYNGEE. CDR3 DNA: TGTGCCAGCAGCTCCCAACAGGGGGCTTACGCTGAAGCTTTCTTT. Its protein is CASSSQQGAYAEAFF.

The chain is built from TRBV7-8 and TRBJ2-7; the match to TRBD1 covers 7 bases. The CDR3 is made up of 14 amino acids. Per germline, CDR1 SGHVS and CDR2 FQNEAQ. Trimming at V came to 1 base and at J to 6 bases, leaving 6 bases not matched to a gene. Here the CDR3 reads CASSLVGNRGEQYF. The CDR3 nucleotides are TGTGCCAGCAGCTTAGTAGGTAACAGGGGCGAGCAGTACTTC.

The CDR3 is CAISEDRGYGYTF. Here the CDR3 DNA reads TGTGCCATCAGTGAGGACAGGGGATATGGCTACACCTTC. The chain couples TRBV10-3 to TRBJ1-2; the match to TRBD1 covers 8 bases. V dropped 2 bases and J dropped 5; count of bases not matched to a gene: 1. Germline-derived CDR1 and CDR2 are ENHRY and SYGVKD. This CDR3 contains 13 residues.

This clone was recorded a few times. This rearrangement joins TRBV25-1 to TRBJ2-3, with D possibly being TRBD2 (7 bases). Germline assignment: CDR1 MGHDK and CDR2 SYGVNS. The CDR3 has 16 amino acids. Trimming pared 2 bases from V and 4 bases from J, leaving 16 bases between. CDR3 bases: TGTGCCAGCAGTGAAGGGCGCGGGGGCCGAGCAGATACGCAGTATTTT. It encodes CASSEGRGGRADTQYF.

The chain combines TRBV19 with TRBJ1-2; D uncertain. Trimming shortened V by 7 bases and J by 6 bases, and 15 bases separated the two germline ends. The CDR3 length is 13 residues. Germline V gene sequence: CDR1 LNHDA, CDR2 SQIVND (reference sequence). CDR3 DNA sequence: TGTGCCAGTACCCCTAGTGGAGTAAATGGCTACACCTTC. Protein sequence: CASTPSGVNGYTF.

Notes on this clone: At the DNA level, this CDR3 is encoded by other sequences in the same sample as well. The chain employs TRBV9 and TRBJ2-5; D gene unclear. The CDR3 is 13 amino acids. In germline, CDR1 is SGDLS, CDR2 YYNGEE. V lost 0 bases, J lost 3 bases, and 6 bases lay in between. DNA for the CDR3: TGTGCCAGCAGCGTAGGGGCAGAAGAGACCCAGTACTTC. Translated: CASSVGAEETQYF.

The rearrangement joins TRBV7-2 to TRBJ2-1; TRBD2 is a possible D gene (7 bases). Germline V gene data show CDR1 as SGHTA and CDR2 as FQGNSA. The CDR3 runs 16 residues. V was trimmed by 5 bases and J by 4 bases, leaving 18 bases between them. CDR3 amino acids: CASSPGSGGLYNEQFF. In nucleotides, the CDR3 is TGTGCCAGCAGCCCCGGATCCGGGGGGCTTTACAATGAGCAGTTCTTC.